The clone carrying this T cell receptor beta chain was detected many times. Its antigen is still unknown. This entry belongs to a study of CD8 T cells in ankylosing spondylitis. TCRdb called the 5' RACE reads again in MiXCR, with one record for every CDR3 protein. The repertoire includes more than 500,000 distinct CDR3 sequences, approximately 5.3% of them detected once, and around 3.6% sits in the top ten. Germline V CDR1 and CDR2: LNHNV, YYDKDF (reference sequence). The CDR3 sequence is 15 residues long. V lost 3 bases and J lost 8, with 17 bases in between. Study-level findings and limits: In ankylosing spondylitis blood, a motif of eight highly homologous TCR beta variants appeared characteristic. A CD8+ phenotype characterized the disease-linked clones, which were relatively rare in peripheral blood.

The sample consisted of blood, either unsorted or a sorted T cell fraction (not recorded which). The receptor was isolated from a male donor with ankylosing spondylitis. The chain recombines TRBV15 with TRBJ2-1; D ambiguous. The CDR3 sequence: CATSSVRASHDEQFF. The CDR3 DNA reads TGTGCCACCAGCAGCGTTCGGGCCTCCCACGATGAGCAGTTCTTC.